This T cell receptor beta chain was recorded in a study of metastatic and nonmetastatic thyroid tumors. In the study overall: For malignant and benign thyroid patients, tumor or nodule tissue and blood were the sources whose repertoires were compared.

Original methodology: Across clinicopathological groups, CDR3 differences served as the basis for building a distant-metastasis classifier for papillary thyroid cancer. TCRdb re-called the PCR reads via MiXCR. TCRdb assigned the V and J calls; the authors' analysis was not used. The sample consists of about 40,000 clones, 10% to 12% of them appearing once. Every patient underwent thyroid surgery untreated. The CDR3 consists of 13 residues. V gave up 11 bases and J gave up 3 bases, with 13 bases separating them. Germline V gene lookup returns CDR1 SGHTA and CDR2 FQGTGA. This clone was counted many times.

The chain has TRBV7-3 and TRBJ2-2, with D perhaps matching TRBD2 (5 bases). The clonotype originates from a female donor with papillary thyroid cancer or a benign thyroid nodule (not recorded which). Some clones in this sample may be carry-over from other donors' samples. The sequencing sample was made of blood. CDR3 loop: CACGRGDTGELFF. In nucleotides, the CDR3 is TGTGCCTGCGGCCGGGGAGACACCGGGGAGCTGTTTTTT.